Given below is one T cell receptor (beta chain) in context. This sample is part of a study of identical twins. Per the germline V gene, CDR1 is SGHAT and CDR2 is FQNNGV. The CDR3 length is 15 residues. V was trimmed by 8 bases and J by 1 base, leaving 14 bases between them. TCRdb passed the 5' RACE reads through MiXCR, listing each CDR3 protein once. The data hold approximately 280,000 distinct CDR3 sequences, with around 8.8% observed a single time. This sample also belongs to another study, concerning yellow fever vaccine responses in identical twins.

This rearrangement joins TRBV11-2 to TRBJ2-2; D is unclear. Sequenced input: memory (CD45RO+) T cells sorted from blood. This sequence originates from a young woman in good health. CDR3 DNA sequence: TGTGCCAGCTCCCTCGGCTTCGGGAACACCGGGGAGCTGTTTTTT. Its translation is CASSLGFGNTGELFF.